These 20 T cell receptor beta chains were all obtained from the same sample, sequenced in a study of cytomegalovirus exposure and HLA in healthy donors (dated by TCRdb to the late 2010s). Library preparation employed the immunoSEQ multiplex PCR assay. As stored in TCRdb, this immuneACCESS dataset retains in-frame rearrangements with V and J assigned. A fraction of the clones does not appear; measured against another copy, unresolved V genes explain less than half of the discrepancy, and the remainder lacks a known reason. The sample profile shows 130,000 to 150,000 clones; 85% to 90% of them were found once. The ten largest clones add up to roughly 9.2% of the sample. The sequencing sample was made of PBMCs. Receptor source: a woman between 18 and 30 years old in good health and CMV-seropositive.

The rearrangement links TRBV15 to TRBJ2-7; D gene uncertain. CDR1 and CDR2 (germline): LNHNV, YYDKDF (reference sequence). This CDR3 is built from 13 residues. V lost 4 bases and J 2 bases, leaving 9 bases between the germline ends. The CDR3, as DNA: TGTGCCACCAGCACCCAGCGCCCCTACGAGCAGTACTTC. Translation: CATSTQRPYEQYF.

The gene calls are TRBV28 and TRBJ2-2; no definite D call. CDR3 size: 12 residues. The germline V and J ends were trimmed by 4 bases and 2 bases, with 2 bases remaining between them. Germline V gene lookup returns CDR1 MDHEN and CDR2 SYDVKM. The CDR3, as DNA: TGTGCCAGCAGTTCTAACACCGGGGAGCTGTTTTTT. The encoded protein is CASSSNTGELFF.

The chain recombines TRBV28 with TRBJ1-3; D may be TRBD1 (6 bases). V was shortened by 10 bases and J by 1 base, with 11 bases between the two germline ends. This CDR3 has 13 residues. Germline V gene sequence: CDR1 MDHEN, CDR2 SYDVKM. The CDR3 DNA follows: TGTGCCATCGAGGGGGAGTCTGGAAACACCATATATTTT. It translates to CAIEGESGNTIYF.

This clone was recorded only once. This chain connects TRBV28 to TRBJ2-3; 8 nucleotides agree with TRBD1. Germline lookup yields CDR1 MDHEN and CDR2 SYDVKM. J lost 4 bases, V lost 10 bases, and 10 bases had no gene match. The CDR3 covers 14 residues. CDR3 region: CAIAGRGQADTQYF. The CDR3 DNA reads as TGTGCCATCGCGGGCAGGGGGCAGGCAGATACGCAGTATTTT.

The rearrangement links TRBV7-9 to TRBJ1-1; D gene unclear. V was trimmed by 5 bases and J by 8 bases, leaving 12 bases between them. The germline CDR1 and CDR2 sequences are SEHNR and FQNEAQ (reference sequence). The CDR3 consists of 12 residues. The chain's CDR3 is CASSLELAEAFF. In DNA form, the CDR3 reads TGTGCCAGCAGCCTGGAATTAGCAGAAGCTTTCTTT.

The V and J genes are TRBV6-4 and TRBJ2-3; TRBD2 matches at 12 bases. Germline V gene data show CDR1 as MRHNA and CDR2 as SNTAGT. V was clipped by 5 bases and J by 3 bases; unmatched bases: 0. The CDR3 has 14 amino acids. The chain's CDR3 is CASSTSGGTDTQYF. The CDR3, as DNA: TGTGCCAGCAGTACTAGCGGGGGGACAGATACGCAGTATTTT.

The chain combines TRBV5-1 with TRBJ1-3, with TRBD1 matching 8 bases. This CDR3 has 15 residues. Looked up from germline, CDR1 is SGHRS and CDR2 is YFSETQ. V gave up 4 bases and J gave up 0 bases; unmatched junction bases: 3. The DNA of the CDR3 is TGCGCCAGCAGCACCACAGGGGGCTCTGGAAACACCATATATTTT. Amino acid sequence: CASSTTGGSGNTIYF.

The V gene is TRBV11-1, the J gene TRBJ2-1, with D uncertain. In germline, CDR1 is SGHAT, CDR2 FQDESV (reference sequence). The V end was cut by 1 base, the J end by 8 bases, with 6 bases between. This CDR3 is built from 12 residues. CDR3 nucleotides: TGTGCCAGCAGCTTAGAACAGCATGAGCAGTTCTTC. Amino acid sequence: CASSLEQHEQFF.

This chain connects TRBV27 to TRBJ2-7; TRBD2 might be the D (7 bases). V shed 6 bases and J shed 3 bases, with 21 bases lying between them. CDR3 length: 16 amino acids. CDR1 and CDR2 (germline): MNHEY, SMNVEV (reference sequence). As DNA, the CDR3 is TGTGCCAGCAGGGGGGGGCTTGGGGTGAGACTCTACGAGCAGTACTTC. Translation: CASRGGLGVRLYEQYF.

The chain combines TRBV6-4 with TRBJ2-3; TRBD2 aligns across 7 bases. The germline V gene has CDR1 MRHNA and CDR2 SNTAGT. The CDR3 has 16 residues. The trim removed 3 bases at V and 0 bases at J, leaving 6 bases unmatched. The CDR3 DNA reads TGTGCCAGCAGTGAAGAGCGGGGTGGTAGCACAGATACGCAGTATTTT. It is translated as CASSEERGGSTDTQYF.

The chain has TRBV6-5 and TRBJ2-5, with 7 bases fitting TRBD2. After removal of 7 bases from V and 2 bases from J, the junction contained 10 bases not matched to a gene. CDR3 size: 15 residues. Per germline, CDR1 MNHEY and CDR2 SVGAGI. The CDR3 spells CASTNDGGGQETQYF. For the CDR3, the DNA is TGTGCCAGCACAAACGATGGGGGGGGGCAAGAGACCCAGTACTTC.

The chain is built from TRBV9 and TRBJ2-7; TRBD2 aligns across 8 bases. This CDR3 region has 15 residues. Germline V lookup: CDR1 SGDLS, CDR2 YYNGEE. With V trimmed by 3 bases and J by 7 bases, 12 bases remained unmatched. CDR3 DNA sequence: TGTGCCAGCAGCGCGAGCGGGGGCCCTGCCTCAGAGCAGTACTTC. Protein: CASSASGGPASEQYF.

This clone has ten or more counts. V usage is TRBV30 and J usage is TRBJ1-3; weak D call: TRBD1 (6 bases). V was cut by 4 bases and J by 0 bases, with 10 bases left in between. The CDR3 contains 14 residues. Germline V CDR1 and CDR2: GTSNPN, SVGIG (reference sequence). The CDR3, as DNA: TGTGCCTGGACCACAGGGTCCTCTGGAAACACCATATATTTT. It codes for CAWTTGSSGNTIYF.

The chain couples TRBV7-8 to TRBJ2-7; TRBD1 aligns across 7 bases. Per germline, CDR1 SGHVS and CDR2 FQNEAQ. The CDR3 consists of 16 residues. V shed 5 bases and J 2 bases; nucleotides not matched to a gene: 12. The chain's CDR3 is CASSPREGQAPYEQYF. CDR3 nucleotides: TGTGCCAGCAGCCCTCGAGAAGGACAGGCACCCTACGAGCAGTACTTC.

The rearrangement links TRBV2 to TRBJ1-3; 7 bases match TRBD1. The V gene end was trimmed by 7 bases and the J gene end by 4 bases; junction bases not matched to a gene: 13. The length of the CDR3 is 16 residues. The germline V gene has CDR1 SNHLY and CDR2 FYNNEI. This CDR3 is CASNGQVTRTGNTIYF. As DNA, the CDR3 is TGTGCCAGCAACGGACAGGTCACAAGAACCGGAAACACCATATATTTT. Combining the CDR3 with reference TRBV2 and TRBJ1-3 gives the whole variable domain EPEVTQTPSHQVTQMGQEVILRCVPISNHLYFYWYRQILGQKVEFLVSFYNNEISEKSEIFDDQFSVERPDGSNFTLKIRSTKLEDSAMYFCASNGQVTRTGNTIYFGEGSWLTVV.

The chain links TRBV7-9 to TRBJ2-1; D perhaps matches TRBD1 (5 bases). V was cut by 5 bases and J by 5 bases, with 13 bases left in between. The CDR3 contains 14 residues. Germline loops: CDR1 SEHNR, CDR2 FQNEAQ (reference sequence). The CDR3 reads CASSAPDRDNEQFF. CDR3 sequence (DNA): TGTGCCAGCAGCGCACCAGACAGAGACAATGAGCAGTTCTTC. Together with reference TRBV7-9 and TRBJ2-1, the CDR3 gives the full variable domain: DTGVSQNPRHKITKRGQNVTFRCDPISEHNRLYWYRQTLGQGPEFLTYFQNEAQLEKSRLLSDRFSAERPKGSFSTLEIQRTEQGDSAMYLCASSAPDRDNEQFFGPGTRLTVL.

The V gene is TRBV6-4, the J gene TRBJ1-5; D unclear. Germline CDR1 and CDR2: MRHNA and SNTAGT. This CDR3 spans 16 amino acids. Trimming removed 6 bases at V and 4 bases at J, with 19 bases between. CDR3 region: CASSPPLRKVNQPQHF. CDR3 sequence (DNA): TGTGCCAGCAGCCCCCCCCTCAGGAAGGTAAATCAGCCCCAGCATTTT.

This clone occurred once. The chain employs TRBV2 and TRBJ2-2; D call uncertain. The V gene lost 10 bases and the J gene lost 3 bases, with 12 bases spanning the gap. Germline CDR1 reads SNHLY; CDR2 reads FYNNEI. CDR3 length: 13 amino acids. This chain's CDR3 is CAIPQVDTGELFF. CDR3 DNA sequence: TGTGCCATCCCACAAGTCGACACCGGGGAGCTGTTTTTT.

The J gene is TRBJ2-1, the V gene TRBV29-1, with a possible D match to TRBD2 (5 bases). V shed 5 bases and J shed 8 bases, with 7 bases lying between them. The germline V gene encodes CDR1 SQVTM and CDR2 ANQGSEA. CDR3 length: 10 residues. This chain's CDR3 is CSVILDEQFF. DNA for the CDR3: TGCAGCGTTATACTAGATGAGCAGTTCTTC.

The CDR3 here is CASSYSSGTGMDEQFF. In nucleotides, the CDR3 is TGCGCCAGCAGTTATTCGTCCGGGACAGGGATGGATGAGCAGTTCTTC. V gene TRBV10-2 combines with J gene TRBJ2-1; 9 bases are shared with TRBD1. The germline gives CDR1 WSHSY, CDR2 SAAADI. The ends lost 5 bases at V and 8 bases at J; junction bases unmatched: 13. The CDR3 runs to 16 residues.